A single sample gave rise to the 32 T cell receptor beta chains below, sequenced in a study of blood T cells in healthy people across ages (dated by TCRdb to 2014 to 2015). Library construction relied on 5' RACE. TCRdb shows the sequencer as Illumina HiSeq 2500. A second PCR of about 6 to 11 cycles was run with a J-beta primer mix and a sample-barcoded 5' primer. TCRdb trimmed public reads at Q25 via fastp, called clones via MiXCR and kept in-frame beta chains. Rows are unified per CDR3 protein, each entry keeping the most common DNA and genes. The sample table records some 560,000 distinct CDR3 sequences; approximately 26% of these occur just once. The top ten clonotypes cover 3% to 4% of the sample. The sample was also reused in another study, on T cells of mothers and their children.

The sequenced sample was blood. The receptors originated from a boy aged 2-9 years in good health.

This clonotype has a handful of counts. The J gene is TRBJ2-3, the V gene TRBV20-1; 9 bases map to TRBD1. V trimming: 8 bases; J trimming: 1 base; junction bases outside the gene matches: 7. CDR3 length: 14 residues. Looked up from germline, CDR1 is DFQATT and CDR2 is SNEGSKA (reference sequence). The CDR3 loop is CSNVWDRGTDTQYF. Written as DNA, the CDR3 is TGCAGTAATGTGTGGGACAGGGGCACAGATACGCAGTATTTT.

This clonotype was counted between two and nine times. Because the CDR3's place on the DNA is in doubt, the DNA is left out and the CDR3 is given as listed by TCRdb. The chain couples TRBV7-2 to TRBJ2-7. CDR1 and CDR2 (germline): SGHTA, FQGNSA. Termini included, the CDR3 measures 15 amino acids. This CDR3 reads CASSLFAGGSYEQHF.

This clonotype was counted a few times. This chain connects TRBV14 to TRBJ2-7; D gene ambiguous. The CDR3 is 13 residues long. CDR1 and CDR2 (germline): SGHDN, FVKESK. The ends were cut back, 1 base at V and 4 bases at J, with 8 bases in the middle. The CDR3 here is CASSQGSRYEQYF. CDR3 in DNA: TGTGCCAGCAGCCAAGGATCCCGATACGAGCAGTACTTC.

The chain combines TRBV7-2 with TRBJ1-6, with D unresolved. Germline CDR1 reads SGHTA; CDR2 reads FQGNSA. The CDR3 is 18 amino acids. With 1 base removed from V and 1 base from J, the gap between germline ends came to 14 bases. Here the CDR3 reads CASSLVSSGGSYNSPLHF. DNA for the CDR3: TGTGCCAGCAGCTTAGTCAGTAGTGGAGGGTCCTATAATTCACCCCTCCACTTT.

This clonotype came up a few times. The V gene is TRBV4-3, the J gene TRBJ2-3; 9 bases are shared with TRBD1. CDR3 size: 15 residues. CDR1 and CDR2 from the germline V gene are LGHNA and YSLEER. The J segment lost 4 bases and the V segment lost 4 bases, leaving 6 bases of the junction unmatched. CDR3 nucleotides: TGCGCCAGCAGCCGGGACAGGGTGGGACCAGATACGCAGTATTTT. Its protein is CASSRDRVGPDTQYF.

This clonotype has just a few counts. The CDR3 is CASSFKSTGELFF. CDR3 nucleotides: TGTGCCAGCAGTTTCAAGAGCACCGGGGAGCTGTTTTTT. This chain joins TRBV27 and TRBJ2-2, with D unresolved. Trimming shortened V by 3 bases and J by 4 bases, and 6 bases separated the two germline ends. Looked up from germline, CDR1 is MNHEY and CDR2 is SMNVEV (reference sequence). There are 13 residues in the CDR3.

The chain's CDR3 is CSAKSGGTTDTQYF. The CDR3 coding sequence is TGCAGTGCTAAGAGCGGGGGGACCACAGATACGCAGTATTTT. This chain connects TRBV20-1 to TRBJ2-3; 9 bases align to TRBD2. V shed 4 bases, J shed 2 bases, and the junction held 4 bases outside the gene matches. The length of the CDR3 is 14 residues. CDR1 is DFQATT, CDR2 SNEGSKA, per germline (reference sequence).

The chain has TRBV3-1 and TRBJ2-2; TRBD2 might be the D (7 bases). Trimming removed 6 bases from V and 3 bases from J, with 17 bases in between. The germline CDR1 and CDR2 sequences are LGHDT and YNNKEL (reference sequence). The CDR3 totals 16 residues. CDR3 nucleotides: TGTGCCAGCAGGGACGTTCAGGGGAGGGACACCGGGGAGCTGTTTTTT. The encoded protein is CASRDVQGRDTGELFF.

The chain has TRBV15 and TRBJ2-5; D is possibly TRBD1 or TRBD2 (6 bases each). Germline assignment: CDR1 LNHNV and CDR2 YYDKDF (reference sequence). This CDR3 comprises 15 residues. V lost 0 bases, J lost 5 bases, and 13 bases lay in between. The CDR3 loop is CATSRERGVGETQYF. As DNA, the CDR3 is TGTGCCACCAGCAGAGAAAGGGGGGTGGGGGAGACCCAGTACTTC.

This clonotype turned up a few times. The V and J genes are TRBV20-1 and TRBJ2-5; no clear D gene. The CDR3 covers 12 residues. The V end was cut by 6 bases, the J end by 5 bases, with 13 bases between. From germline, CDR1 is DFQATT and CDR2 SNEGSKA (reference sequence). In nucleotides, the CDR3 is TGCAGTGCCCGCAGCCCTCGGGAGACCCAGTACTTC. It is translated as CSARSPRETQYF.

This chain links TRBV12-3 or TRBV12-4 with TRBJ1-5; D unclear. The V gene lost 6 bases and the J gene lost 0 bases, with 6 bases spanning the gap. The CDR3 is 13 amino acids. The CDR3 nucleotides read TGTGCCAGCAGCACGAATAGCAATCAGCCCCAGCATTTT. This gives the protein CASSTNSNQPQHF.

The rearrangement joins TRBV4-1 to TRBJ2-7; TRBD2 agrees at 9 bases. J gave up 4 bases and V 4 bases, and 8 bases lay outside the gene matches. CDR3 length: 15 amino acids. Germline V CDR1 and CDR2: MGHRA, YSYEKL. The CDR3, as DNA: TGCGCCAGCAGCCCACGGGCTAGCGGGGTTTACGAGCAGTACTTC. It yields the protein CASSPRASGVYEQYF.

The chain links TRBV19 to TRBJ1-1; tentatively, D is TRBD1 (5 bases). CDR1 and CDR2 (germline): LNHDA, SQIVND (reference sequence). CDR3 length equals 13 residues. Trimming shortened V by 7 bases and J by 7 bases, and 16 bases separated the two germline ends. DNA for the CDR3: TGTGCCAGTACTACGAGCTGGGGGGGTGAAGCTTTCTTT. This sequence encodes CASTTSWGGEAFF. Filled out from reference TRBV19 and TRBJ1-1, the complete variable domain reads DGGITQSPKYLFRKEGQNVTLSCEQNLNHDAMYWYRQDPGQGLRLIYYSQIVNDFQKGDIAEGYSVSREKKESFPLTVTSAQKNPTAFYLCASTTSWGGEAFFGQGTRLTVV.

This clonotype was counted only a few times. This sequence joins TRBV10-2 and TRBJ1-4, with D unclear. V shed 3 bases and J shed 2 bases, with 19 bases lying between them. CDR3 length equals 18 residues. Germline-derived CDR1 and CDR2 are WSHSY and SAAADI. The CDR3 sequence is CASSDPRPSSATNEKLFF. The DNA of the CDR3 is TGCGCCAGCAGTGATCCTAGACCCTCCAGCGCGACTAATGAAAAACTGTTTTTT.

V usage is TRBV7-9 and J usage is TRBJ2-5; D gene ambiguous. The J call may not be correct, given that the DNA end is closer to TRBJ2-7. Germline V gives CDR1 SEHNR, CDR2 FQNEAQ (reference sequence). The CDR3 consists of 13 residues. CDR3 residues: CASSSDKFYEQYF. The CDR3 region has the DNA TGTGCCAGCAGCTCAGACAAGTTCTACGAGCAGTACTTC.

This chain links TRBV11-2 with TRBJ2-1; 13 positions agree with TRBD2. Germline CDR1 SGHAT, CDR2 FQNNGV. This CDR3 contains 17 residues. With V trimmed by 1 base and J by 4 bases, 4 bases remained unmatched. The CDR3 protein is CASSLGQLAGGYNEQFF. Here the CDR3 DNA reads TGTGCCAGCAGCTTAGGTCAACTAGCGGGGGGGTACAATGAGCAGTTCTTC.

The rearrangement uses TRBV20-1 and TRBJ2-7; maybe TRBD1 (5 bases). This CDR3 spans 15 amino acids. V lost 0 bases, J lost 3 bases, and 15 bases lay in between. Germline V gene lookup returns CDR1 DFQATT and CDR2 SNEGSKA (reference sequence). In DNA, the CDR3 is TGCAGTGCTAGAGATGTAGCAGGGAATCACTACGAGCAGTACTTC. Translation: CSARDVAGNHYEQYF.

The genes are TRBV15 and TRBJ1-4; D not certain. Germline CDR1 is LNHNV and CDR2 is YYDKDF (reference sequence). The CDR3 is 13 residues long. V was trimmed by 1 base and J by 5 bases, leaving 5 bases between them. The CDR3 protein is CATSRVPNEKLFF. In DNA form, the CDR3 reads TGTGCCACCAGCAGAGTTCCGAATGAAAAACTGTTTTTT.

The V gene is TRBV11-2, the J gene TRBJ2-5; the D is unclear. Between the trimmed V and J ends, which lost 6 bases and 3 bases, there was a span of 11 bases. Germline V gene data show CDR1 as SGHAT and CDR2 as FQNNGV. The CDR3 spans 13 residues. For the CDR3, the DNA is TGTGCCAGCAGTCAACTACGAGAAGAGACCCAGTACTTC. Translating it yields CASSQLREETQYF.

The V and J genes are TRBV5-1 and TRBJ2-6, with 10 nucleotides matching TRBD1. Trimming at V came to 4 bases and at J to 2 bases, leaving 9 bases not matched to a gene. The CDR3 sequence is 18 residues long. Germline V CDR1 and CDR2: SGHRS, YFSETQ. The DNA for the CDR3 is TGCGCCAGCAGCCTCCAACCGGGACAGGGGACTGGGGCCAACGTCCTGACTTTC. Translation: CASSLQPGQGTGANVLTF.

As concerns this clonotype: A read error may account for a junction end that differs from germline. The chain couples TRBV3-1 to TRBJ2-3; no definite D call. This CDR3 is built from 14 residues. The germline gives CDR1 LGHDT, CDR2 YNNKEL (reference sequence). The CDR3 here is CASTSGKLTDTQYF. In nucleotides, the CDR3 is TGTGCCAGCACCTCCGGCAAACTTACAGATACGCAGTACTTT.

This clonotype was detected once. The chain links TRBV6-2 or TRBV6-3 to TRBJ2-2, with 10 bases aligning to TRBD2. Germline V gene sequence: CDR1 MNHEY, CDR2 SVGEGT. Trimming cost V 4 bases and J 6 bases; bases outside gene matches: 5. The length of the CDR3 is 15 residues. CDR3 protein: CASSSGTSEAGELFF. The DNA for the CDR3 is TGTGCCAGCAGTTCGGGGACTAGCGAAGCCGGGGAGCTGTTTTTT.

This chain joins TRBV10-3 and TRBJ1-2; weak D call: TRBD1 (5 bases). Germline values: CDR1 ENHRY, CDR2 SYGVKD. The ends were cut back, 8 bases at V and 5 bases at J, with 24 bases in the middle. CDR3 length: 16 residues. CDR3 protein: CAIGENDSQRTYGYTF. The CDR3 bases are TGTGCCATCGGCGAAAACGACAGCCAGAGGACGTATGGCTACACCTTC.

The chain uses TRBV10-2 and TRBJ2-5; no reliable D call. V lost 5 bases, J lost 4 bases, and 11 bases lay in between. The CDR3 extends over 13 amino acids. Germline V gene sequence: CDR1 WSHSY, CDR2 SAAADI. This chain's CDR3 is CASSRPRAETQYF. Written as DNA, the CDR3 is TGCGCCAGCAGTCGGCCGAGAGCAGAGACCCAGTACTTC.

This chain connects TRBV6-6 to TRBJ1-2; TRBD1 agrees at 8 bases. The CDR3 spans 15 residues. Germline lookup yields CDR1 MNHNY and CDR2 SVGAGI (reference sequence). Trimming cost V 5 bases and J 0 bases; bases outside gene matches: 5. The CDR3 coding sequence is TGTGCCAGCAGTGGACAGGGAAGTACTAACTATGGCTACACCTTC. Its protein is CASSGQGSTNYGYTF.

A few counts support this clonotype. The chain uses TRBV6-5 and TRBJ2-7; 9 bases align to TRBD2. The CDR3 is 11 residues long. Per germline, CDR1 MNHEY and CDR2 SVGAGI. The CDR3 here is CGSGGPYEQYF. The CDR3 DNA follows: TGTGGGAGCGGGGGGCCCTACGAGCAGTACTTC.

J is TRBJ2-3 and V is TRBV29-1; 10 nucleotides agree with TRBD1. V lost 4 bases and J lost 2; bases outside the gene matches: 3. CDR3 length: 14 residues. Germline V gives CDR1 SQVTM, CDR2 ANQGSEA. The CDR3 DNA sequence: TGCAGCGTTGCGGGACAGGGGACCACAGATACGCAGTATTTT. Protein product: CSVAGQGTTDTQYF.

J is TRBJ1-1 and V is TRBV12-3 or TRBV12-4; D is undetermined. Trimming left V 1 base short and J 2 bases short, with 8 bases between. The CDR3 is made up of 14 amino acids. CDR3 bases: TGTGCCAGCAGTTTAGATATCCTTAACACTGAAGCTTTCTTT. Protein: CASSLDILNTEAFF.

V usage is TRBV12-5 and J usage is TRBJ2-7; TRBD1 matches 8 bases. With 3 bases clipped from V and 4 bases from J, the junction kept 8 bases outside the gene matches. CDR1 is LGHNT and CDR2 is FRNRAP in the germline V gene. This CDR3 has 15 amino acids. CDR3 DNA sequence: TGTGCTAGTGGTTTCATCCTCAGGGGGCCTTACGAGCAGTACTTC. Translated: CASGFILRGPYEQYF.

The V and J genes are TRBV20-1 and TRBJ1-1; 11 nucleotides agree with TRBD1. V lost 5 bases to trimming and J lost 11 bases; unmatched junction nucleotides: 7. Germline V gene lookup returns CDR1 DFQATT and CDR2 SNEGSKA (reference sequence). The CDR3 spans 12 residues. The DNA for the CDR3 is TGCAGTGCTCCAGGACAGGGGGCGCGTGCTTTCTTT. This translates into CSAPGQGARAFF.

The chain uses TRBV7-2 and TRBJ2-5; 10 bases fit TRBD2. This CDR3 region has 18 residues. Germline-derived CDR1 and CDR2 are SGHTA and FQGNSA. The trim removed 0 bases at V and 4 bases at J, leaving 11 bases unmatched. CDR3 DNA sequence: TGTGCCAGCAGCTTAGCGCTAGCGGGAGAAGGCATAGGAGAGACCCAGTACTTC. Translated, it gives CASSLALAGEGIGETQYF.

In regard to this clonotype: Mismatch with germline at one junction end may stem from a read error. The rearrangement uses TRBV20-1 and TRBJ2-5, with 7 bases matching TRBD2. The DNA end is a closer match to TRBJ2-7, so the J assignment may be wrong. This CDR3 region has 17 residues. CDR1 and CDR2 from the germline V gene are DFQATT and SNEGSKA (reference sequence). The CDR3 nucleotides are TGCGGTGCTAGAGTCCTGGAGCGGGAAAGATCCTCCTACGAGCAGTACTTC. Its translation is CGARVLERERSSYEQYF.